This TCR beta chain stems from a study of T cells in tuberculosis (dated by TCRdb to 2016 to 2018). Concerning the study at large: The study combined CD1B tetramers and high-throughput TCR immunosequencing to characterize T cells specific for the mycobacterial lipid antigen glucose monomycolate (GMM). With 9 to 11 people per group, a South African clinical cohort compared IGRA-negative adolescents, IGRA-positive adolescents with latent tuberculosis, and adults with active tuberculosis.

CDR1 and CDR2, looked up from the germline V gene (reference sequence), are LNHDA and SQIVND. Inclusive of the bounding cysteine and phenylalanine, the CDR3 is 16 residues long. The kept DNA is CDR3 alone, 48 bases in frame from the first base. From V the trimming removes 5 bases and from J it removes 2 bases, while the gene matches leave 8 bases of the junction unaccounted for. The immunoSEQ multiplex PCR assay was used to generate TCR libraries, with TCR-beta and/or TCR-alpha/delta assays applied to each sample. The amplified TCR libraries were sequenced on the Illumina high-throughput platform. In the original analysis: Clustering and dimensionality reduction relied on pairwise TCRdist distances among GMM-specific receptors from T cells that were either sorted ex vivo or expanded in vitro. The score assigned to each clinical repertoire was mean NN-distance, meaning the average TCRdist to the nearest 10% of tetramer-positive reference sequences. GEM TCR motif frequency was calculated as the fraction of unique TCRs that matched known GEM sequences by V/J usage and CDR3 length. Linear discriminant analysis with leave-one-out cross-validation, implemented in scikit-learn, was used to classify active tuberculosis. The source is immuneACCESS, and TCRdb retained only in-frame sequences with V and J called. Part of the clones is not carried over; for the studies checked, unresolved V genes explain less than half of this, and the remainder is unexplained. V, J and clone size derive from that table, while D and trimming were established from the DNA sequence. The sample table shows around 35,000 clones, and around 92% are seen once. In total, the top ten clones hold 9.5% to 13% of the sample.

At study entry, a tuberculin skin test and the QuantiFERON-TB GOLD In-Tube IGRA were used to screen adolescents for latent tuberculosis infection. Unsorted cryopreserved PBMC were immunosequenced, covering on average around 100,000 T cells per clinical donor. Eleven high schools in the Worcester region of the Western Cape, South Africa, served as enrollment sites for adolescents aged 12 to 18 years. Around 10 adolescents infected with M. tuberculosis and around ten uninfected adolescents were chosen and matched for age and sex. PBMC from adolescents were isolated by density centrifugation from freshly drawn heparinized blood and then cryopreserved. A note on this clone: This receptor's antigen is unknown. No base qualities exist here, and no much larger clone lies one base off it.

What the study reported, not specific to this receptor: Using GEM motif frequencies, a classifier achieved approximately 73% accuracy, whereas a classifier built on the diverse GMM-specific repertoire got to less than 90% accuracy (AUROC roughly 0.88). Which clinical samples got chosen depended on the availability of cryopreserved specimens, and the active tuberculosis cases were adults, whereas the controls were adolescents. Active tuberculosis TCR-alpha repertoires showed smaller mean NN-distances to GMM-specific TCRs than IGRA-negative controls, suggesting clonal expansion of these TCRs. The smaller NN-distances were partly driven by shorter CDR3-alpha lengths in active tuberculosis patients, and the difference for TCR-beta did not reach statistical significance.

Sequenced input: PBMCs. This TCR was sampled from a donor between 5 and 29 years old with latent tuberculosis or without tuberculosis infection. Some clones in this sample may be carry-over from other donors' samples. The rearrangement combines TRBV19 with TRBJ1-5; 8 middle bases align to TRBD1. The base sequence is TGTGCCAGTAGTTACCCAGGGGGACAGGGCAATCAGCCCCAGCATTTT. The encoded protein is CASSYPGGQGNQPQHF.